This T cell receptor (beta chain) stems from a study of blood T cell repertoires in COVID-19. Study at large: The analysed material was cDNA or gDNA that came from T cells, B-cell-depleted T cells, or PBMCs.

Enrolment of Seattle patients took place during active infection, and they were followed longitudinally. Some clones are missing from TCRdb's copy, which holds only in-frame ones; the method was immunoSEQ multiplex PCR. The data hold fewer than 600,000 clones, with roughly 87% observed a single time. This clone was recorded a few times. The V and J ends lost 3 bases and 2 bases, in that order; junction bases with no gene match: 3. CDR1 is SGHRS, CDR2 YFSETQ, per germline. This CDR3 region has 15 residues. The receptor's source is a young man with COVID-19, enrolled during active disease. The chain is built from TRBV5-1 and TRBJ2-2, with TRBD1 matching 8 bases. The sample was peripheral blood. CDR3 nucleotide sequence: TGCGCCAGCAGCTCCACAGGGGGAAACACCGGGGAGCTGTTTTTT. Translating gives CASSSTGGNTGELFF.